One T cell receptor (beta chain) is described in this entry. Its cognate antigen is unknown. The sample belongs to a study of T cell responses to AZD1222 COVID-19 vaccine. Study-wide results and limits: Donors were mostly white British, more females; clonal diversity possibly underestimated. Seropositivity was recorded at baseline in only six AZD1222 recipients.

TCRdb keeps only in-frame clones here, not all; method: immunoSEQ multiplex PCR. The sample lists about 67,000 clones, 80% to 85% occurring once. This sequence was found in an adult in good health. The starting material was peripheral blood, obtained on day 0 of AZD1222 vaccination.

CDR3 sequence (DNA): TGTGCCAGCAGCTTAGTCGGGGATTCCTACGAGCAGTACTTC. Its translation is CASSLVGDSYEQYF. The chain joins TRBV7-9 to TRBJ2-7; a weak D match, TRBD2 (5 bases). Germline values: CDR1 SEHNR, CDR2 FQNEAQ (reference sequence). The CDR3 sequence is 14 residues long. V was shortened by 1 base and J by 1 base, with 8 bases between the two germline ends.